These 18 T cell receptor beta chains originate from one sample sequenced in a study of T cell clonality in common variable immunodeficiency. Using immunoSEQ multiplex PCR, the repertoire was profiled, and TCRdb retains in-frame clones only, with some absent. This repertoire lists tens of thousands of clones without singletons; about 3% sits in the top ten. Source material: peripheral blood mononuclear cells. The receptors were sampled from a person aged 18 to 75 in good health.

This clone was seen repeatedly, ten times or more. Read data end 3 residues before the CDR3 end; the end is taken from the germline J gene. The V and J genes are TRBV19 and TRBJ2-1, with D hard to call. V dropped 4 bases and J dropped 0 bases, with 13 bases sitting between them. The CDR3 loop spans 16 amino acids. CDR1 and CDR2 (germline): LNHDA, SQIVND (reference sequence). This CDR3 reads CASSSVAQSSYNEQFF. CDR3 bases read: TGTGCCAGTAGTAGTGTAGCCCAGAGCTCCTACAATGAG.

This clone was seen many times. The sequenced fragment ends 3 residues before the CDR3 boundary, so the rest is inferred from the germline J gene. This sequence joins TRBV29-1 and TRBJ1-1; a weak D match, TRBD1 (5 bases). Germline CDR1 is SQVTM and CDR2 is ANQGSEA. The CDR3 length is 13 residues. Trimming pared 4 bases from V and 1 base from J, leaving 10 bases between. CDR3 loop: CSVGAGPNTEAFF. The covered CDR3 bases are TGCAGCGTTGGAGCAGGGCCGAACACTGAA.

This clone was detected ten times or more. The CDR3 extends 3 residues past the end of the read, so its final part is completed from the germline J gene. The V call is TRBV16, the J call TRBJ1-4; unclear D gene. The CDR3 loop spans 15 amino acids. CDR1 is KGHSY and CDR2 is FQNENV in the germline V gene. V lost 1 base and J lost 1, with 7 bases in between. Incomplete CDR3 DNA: TGTGCCAGCAGCCAATTTTCGGGAACTAATGAAAAA. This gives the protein CASSQFSGTNEK. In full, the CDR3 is CASSQFSGTNEKLFF.

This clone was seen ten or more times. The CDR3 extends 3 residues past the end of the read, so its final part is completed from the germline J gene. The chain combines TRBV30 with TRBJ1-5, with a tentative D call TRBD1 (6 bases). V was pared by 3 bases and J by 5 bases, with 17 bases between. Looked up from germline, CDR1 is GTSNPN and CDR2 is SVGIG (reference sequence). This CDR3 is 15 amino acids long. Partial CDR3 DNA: TGTGCCTGGAGATTAGGGGGTCGAGGGGATCAGCCC. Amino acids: CAWRLGGRGDQP. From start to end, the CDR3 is CAWRLGGRGDQPQHF.

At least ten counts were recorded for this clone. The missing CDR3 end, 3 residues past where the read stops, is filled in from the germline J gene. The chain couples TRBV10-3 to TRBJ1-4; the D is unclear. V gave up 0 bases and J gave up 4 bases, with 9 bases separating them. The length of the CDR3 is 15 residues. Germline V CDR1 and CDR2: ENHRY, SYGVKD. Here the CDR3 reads CAISESGRINEKLFF. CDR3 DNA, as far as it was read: TGTGCCATCAGTGAGTCGGGCAGGATTAATGAAAAA.

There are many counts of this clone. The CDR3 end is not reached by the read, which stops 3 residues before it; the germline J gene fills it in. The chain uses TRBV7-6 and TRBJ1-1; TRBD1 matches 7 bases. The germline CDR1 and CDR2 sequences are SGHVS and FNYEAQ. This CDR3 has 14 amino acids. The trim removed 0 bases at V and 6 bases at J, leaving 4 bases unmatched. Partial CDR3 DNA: TGTGCCAGCAGCTTAGCGCACAGGGGCGCTGAA. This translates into CASSLAHRGAE. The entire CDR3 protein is CASSLAHRGAEAFF.

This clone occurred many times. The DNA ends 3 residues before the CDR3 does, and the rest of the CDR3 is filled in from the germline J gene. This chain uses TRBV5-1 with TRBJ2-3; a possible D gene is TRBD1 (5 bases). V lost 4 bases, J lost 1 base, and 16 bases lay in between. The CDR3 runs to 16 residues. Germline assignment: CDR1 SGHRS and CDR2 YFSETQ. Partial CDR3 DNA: TGCGCCAGCAGCCAGGGCGATCGGCTAGGCACAGATACG. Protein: CASSQGDRLGTDT. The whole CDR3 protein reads CASSQGDRLGTDTQYF.

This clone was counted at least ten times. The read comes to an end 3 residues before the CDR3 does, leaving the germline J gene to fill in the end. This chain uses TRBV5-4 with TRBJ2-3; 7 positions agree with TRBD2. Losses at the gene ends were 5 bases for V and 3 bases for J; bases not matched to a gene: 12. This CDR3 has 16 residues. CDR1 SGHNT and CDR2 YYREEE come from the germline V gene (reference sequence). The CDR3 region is CASSRLGSGLTDTQYF. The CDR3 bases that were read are TGTGCCAGCAGTAGACTAGGTAGCGGGTTAACAGATACG.

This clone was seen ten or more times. CDR3 in amino acids: CSASGVAGRVYNEQFF. CDR3 bases read: TGCAGTGCTAGCGGAGTAGCGGGAAGGGTCTACAATGAG. J is TRBJ2-1 and V is TRBV20-1; 8 nucleotides align to TRBD2. The CDR3 end falls 3 residues outside the read, so it is completed with the germline J gene. Germline CDR1 and CDR2: DFQATT and SNEGSKA (reference sequence). The V gene end was trimmed by 3 bases and the J gene end by 3 bases; junction bases not matched to a gene: 10. The CDR3 totals 16 residues.

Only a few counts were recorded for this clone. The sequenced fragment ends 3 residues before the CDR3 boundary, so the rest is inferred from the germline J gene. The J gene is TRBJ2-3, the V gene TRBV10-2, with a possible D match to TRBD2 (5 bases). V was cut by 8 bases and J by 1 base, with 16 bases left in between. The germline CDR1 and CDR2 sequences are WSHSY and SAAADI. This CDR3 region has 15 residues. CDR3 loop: CASGTAGGRTDTQYF. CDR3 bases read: TGCGCCAGCGGCACCGCAGGAGGCCGCACAGATACG.

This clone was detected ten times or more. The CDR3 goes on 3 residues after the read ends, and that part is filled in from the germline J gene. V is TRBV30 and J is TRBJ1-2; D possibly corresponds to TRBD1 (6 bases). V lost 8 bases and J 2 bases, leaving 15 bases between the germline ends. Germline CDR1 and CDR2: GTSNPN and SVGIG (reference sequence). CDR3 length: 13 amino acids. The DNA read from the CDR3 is TGTGCCGGGGACACGAAGATAAACTATGGC. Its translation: CAGDTKINYG. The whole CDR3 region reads CAGDTKINYGYTF.

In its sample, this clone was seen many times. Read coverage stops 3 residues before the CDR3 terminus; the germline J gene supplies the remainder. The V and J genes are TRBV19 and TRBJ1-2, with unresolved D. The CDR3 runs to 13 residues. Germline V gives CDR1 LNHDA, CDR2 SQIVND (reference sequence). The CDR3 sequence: CASRTLGGEGYTF. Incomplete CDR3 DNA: TGTGCCAGTAGGACTCTTGGCGGAGAAGGC.

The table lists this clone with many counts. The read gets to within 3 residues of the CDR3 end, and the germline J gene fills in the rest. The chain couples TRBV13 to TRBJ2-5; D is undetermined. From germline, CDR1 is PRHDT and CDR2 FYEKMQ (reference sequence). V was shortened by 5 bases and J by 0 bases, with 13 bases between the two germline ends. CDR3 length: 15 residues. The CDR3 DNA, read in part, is TGTGCCAGCAGCATACTAAACCAATACCAAGAGACC. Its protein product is CASSILNQYQET. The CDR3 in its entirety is CASSILNQYQETQYF.

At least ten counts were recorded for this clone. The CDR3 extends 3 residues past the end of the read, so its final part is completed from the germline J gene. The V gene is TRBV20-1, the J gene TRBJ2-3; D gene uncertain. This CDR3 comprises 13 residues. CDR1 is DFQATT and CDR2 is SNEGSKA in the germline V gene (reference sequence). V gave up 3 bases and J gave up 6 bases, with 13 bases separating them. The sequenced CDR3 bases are TGCAGTGCTAGCCGTCGGAAAGGGGATACG. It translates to CSASRRKGDT. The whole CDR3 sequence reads CSASRRKGDTQYF.

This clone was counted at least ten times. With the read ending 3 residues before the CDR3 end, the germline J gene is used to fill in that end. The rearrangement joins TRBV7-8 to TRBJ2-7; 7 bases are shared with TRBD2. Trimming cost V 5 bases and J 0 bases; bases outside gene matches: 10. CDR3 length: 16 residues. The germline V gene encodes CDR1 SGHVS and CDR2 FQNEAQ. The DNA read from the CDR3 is TGTGCCAGCAGCAACGGGCTAGCGGTTAGCTCCTACGAG. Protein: CASSNGLAVSSYE. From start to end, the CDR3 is CASSNGLAVSSYEQYF.

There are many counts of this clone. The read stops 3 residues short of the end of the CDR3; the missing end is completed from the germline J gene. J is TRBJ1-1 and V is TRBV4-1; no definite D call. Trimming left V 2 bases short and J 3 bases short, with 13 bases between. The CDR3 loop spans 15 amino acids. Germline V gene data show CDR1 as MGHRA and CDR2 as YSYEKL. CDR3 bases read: TGCGCCAGCAGCCAAAATGTGGTTGTAGACACTGAA. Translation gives CASSQNVVVDTE. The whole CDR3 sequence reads CASSQNVVVDTEAFF.

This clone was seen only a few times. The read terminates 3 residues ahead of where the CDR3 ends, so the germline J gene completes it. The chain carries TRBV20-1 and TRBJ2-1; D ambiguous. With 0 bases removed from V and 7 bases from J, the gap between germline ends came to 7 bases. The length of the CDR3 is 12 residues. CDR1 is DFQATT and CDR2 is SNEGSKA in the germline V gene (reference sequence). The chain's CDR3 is CSAREGPNEQFF. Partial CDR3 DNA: TGCAGTGCTAGAGAAGGCCCGAATGAG.

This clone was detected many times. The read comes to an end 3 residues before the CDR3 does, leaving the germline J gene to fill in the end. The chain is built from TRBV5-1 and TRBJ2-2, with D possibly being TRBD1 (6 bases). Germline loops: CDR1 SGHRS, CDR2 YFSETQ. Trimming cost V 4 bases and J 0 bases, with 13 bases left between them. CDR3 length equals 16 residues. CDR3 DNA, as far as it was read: TGCGCCAGCAGCCCCCAGGGGCTATCGAACACCGGGGAG. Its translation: CASSPQGLSNTGE. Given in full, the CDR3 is CASSPQGLSNTGELFF.